This TCR beta chain was sequenced for a study of blood T cell repertoires in COVID-19. Study in general: Samples came from the United States, Italy and Spain, spanning acute and convalescent COVID-19. The cDNA or gDNA used as material had been derived from T cells, B-cell-depleted T cells, or PBMCs.

This clone was observed a handful of times. Germline V gene sequence: CDR1 LNHDA, CDR2 SQIVND (reference sequence). V was pared by 2 bases and J by 0 bases, with 10 bases between. The CDR3 extends over 16 amino acids. Authors' analysis steps: Amplification of reference gene primers provided the estimated nucleated cell counts. The method was immunoSEQ multiplex PCR; TCRdb's version includes in-frame clones alone and lacks a portion of them. That table supplies the V and J calls and clone size; D and trimming were determined from the DNA. Of roughly 50,000 clones in the sample, about 90% were seen once.

The chain uses TRBV19 and TRBJ2-2; no firm D call. The specimen sequenced was peripheral blood. The clonotype comes from a human donor with active COVID-19. The donor label of this sample is uncertain. CDR3 DNA: TGTGCCAGTAGTATATCTTGGGCCGCGAACACCGGGGAGCTGTTTTTT. Protein sequence: CASSISWAANTGELFF.